The clone carrying this T cell receptor (beta chain) was observed a few times. Trimming at V came to 5 bases and at J to 2 bases, leaving 6 bases not matched to a gene. Germline CDR1 is SGHRS and CDR2 is YFSETQ. The CDR3 covers 16 residues. The record originates from a study of T cells after yellow fever vaccination. TCRdb re-derived calls from the 5' RACE reads in MiXCR, one entry per CDR3 protein. The sample yields some 300,000 distinct CDR3 sequences, 8.7% seen once. The receptor was isolated from a man between 18 and 35 years old who received the YFV17D yellow fever vaccine. The source was CD4+ T cells sorted from PBMCs, collected 5 days after the yellow fever booster vaccination. The gene calls are TRBV5-1 and TRBJ2-3; TRBD2 matches 12 bases. CDR3 nucleotides: TGCGCCAGCAGACGGACTAGCGGGGAAGTCACAGATACGCAGTATTTT. Its protein product is CASRRTSGEVTDTQYF.